Below are 4 T cell receptor beta chains sequenced from a single sample in a study of T cell responses to AZD1222 COVID-19 vaccine. The protocol was immunoSEQ multiplex PCR, while the TCRdb copy is restricted to in-frame clones and leaves out a portion. Altogether 75,000 to 90,000 clones are present, 80% to 90% being singletons, with the ten largest covering approximately 13%. The sample was peripheral blood, taken on day 0 of AZD1222 vaccination. The receptors shown here come from an adult in good health.

The rearrangement links TRBV5-1 to TRBJ2-1, with D perhaps matching TRBD1 or TRBD2 (5 bases each). Trimming took off 2 bases at V and 8 bases at J, with 14 bases between the two ends. This CDR3 spans 14 amino acids. Germline CDR1 and CDR2: SGHRS and YFSETQ. In DNA, the CDR3 is TGCGCCAGCAGCTTAGGGACCGAGGGAGATGAGCAGTTCTTC. It encodes CASSLGTEGDEQFF.

The J gene is TRBJ2-6, the V gene TRBV7-3; 13 bases agree with TRBD2. Germline V gene sequence: CDR1 SGHTA, CDR2 FQGTGA. The V segment lost 3 bases and the J segment 2 bases; nucleotides outside the gene matches: 1. This CDR3 is built from 17 residues. CDR3 in DNA: TGTGCCAGCAGCTTCGGACTAGCGGGGGCTGGGGCCAACGTCCTGACTTTC. The encoded protein is CASSFGLAGAGANVLTF.

This clone was detected a few times. The CDR3 loop is CASSLARGSFTPQHF. CDR3 coding DNA: TGTGCCAGCAGCTTGGCGAGGGGGAGCTTTACGCCCCAGCATTTT. The V call is TRBV7-9, the J call TRBJ1-5; possibly TRBD1 for D (6 bases). The germline V gene has CDR1 SEHNR and CDR2 FQNEAQ (reference sequence). The V and J ends lost 3 bases and 9 bases respectively, with 18 bases between them. This CDR3 region has 15 residues.

V and J are TRBV6-5 and TRBJ2-1; D is unresolved. The CDR3 is 16 amino acids. Germline V gene data show CDR1 as MNHEY and CDR2 as SVGAGI. Trimming removed 0 bases from V and 2 bases from J, with 11 bases in between. CDR3 sequence reads: CASSYSVENPYNEQFF. CDR3 in DNA: TGTGCCAGCAGTTACTCGGTCGAGAATCCCTACAATGAGCAGTTCTTC.